The rows below give T cell receptor beta chains drawn from one sample of a study of PD-1 blockade in classical Hodgkin lymphoma. Sequencing used immunoSEQ multiplex PCR; TCRdb keeps in-frame clones, though not all of them. This sample yields more than 90,000 clones, of which 75% to 90% are seen a single time; approximately 6.3% belongs to the top ten. The sequences come from peripheral blood mononuclear cells (PBMCs), collected before the second cycle of nivolumab. Every receptor here comes from a human donor with classical Hodgkin lymphoma. The CDR3 runs from the conserved cysteine through the conserved F or W.

v_call: TRBV6-5
j_call: TRBJ1-1
cdr3_aa: CASSPTRGAGTEAFF

v_call: TRBV5-1
j_call: TRBJ2-2
cdr3_aa: CASSGKAGTLPGELFF

v_call: TRBV5-6
j_call: TRBJ2-7
cdr3_aa: CASSLATGSNYEQYF

v_call: TRBV29-1
j_call: TRBJ2-7
cdr3_aa: CSAWTGSDKQYF

v_call: TRBV19
j_call: TRBJ1-6
cdr3_aa: CASKDRTNSPLHF

v_call: TRBV7-3
j_call: TRBJ1-3
cdr3_aa: CASSLTGSSGNTIYF

v_call: TRBV6-5
j_call: TRBJ2-1
cdr3_aa: CASSYLTGQGFNEQFF

v_call: TRBV6-4
j_call: TRBJ2-2
cdr3_aa: CASSDGGGRNTGELFF

v_call: TRBV5-1
j_call: TRBJ2-3
cdr3_aa: CASSPEGADTQYF

v_call: TRBV29-1
j_call: TRBJ1-1
cdr3_aa: CSVEPGMNTEAFF

v_call: TRBV27
j_call: TRBJ2-1
cdr3_aa: CASSLPRRGADEQFF

v_call: TRBV29-1
j_call: TRBJ2-1
cdr3_aa: CSVDATGAVDEQFF

v_call: TRBV6-5
j_call: TRBJ1-5
cdr3_aa: CASSYSIYGDQPQHF

v_call: TRBV4-3
j_call: TRBJ1-4
cdr3_aa: CASSQGGDLSEKLFF

v_call: TRBV4-1
j_call: TRBJ1-1
cdr3_aa: CASSQDSGQGMNTEAFF

v_call: TRBV19
j_call: TRBJ1-5
cdr3_aa: CASSILTANQPQHF

v_call: TRBV30
j_call: TRBJ1-1
cdr3_aa: CAWRERGVEAFF

v_call: TRBV6-5
j_call: TRBJ1-4
cdr3_aa: CASRRGPNEKLFF

v_call: TRBV7-6
j_call: TRBJ2-7
cdr3_aa: CASSLGHRGAYEQYF

v_call: TRBV12-5
j_call: TRBJ1-6
cdr3_aa: CASGPDRYNSPLHF

v_call: TRBV7-6
j_call: TRBJ1-3
cdr3_aa: CASRQVSSSGNTIYF

v_call: TRBV6-1
j_call: TRBJ1-2
cdr3_aa: CASRPTGGNYGYTF

v_call: TRBV5-5
j_call: TRBJ2-1
cdr3_aa: CASSFNRGGNEQFF

v_call: TRBV5-6
j_call: TRBJ1-2
cdr3_aa: CASSLEAGSFYGYTF

v_call: TRBV6-6
j_call: TRBJ2-3
cdr3_aa: CASNPGALTDTQYF

v_call: TRBV30
j_call: TRBJ1-2
cdr3_aa: CAWSEGANYGYTF

v_call: TRBV30
j_call: TRBJ1-5
cdr3_aa: CAWNPAGADQPQHF

v_call: TRBV27
j_call: TRBJ1-6
cdr3_aa: CASSLGDRAIYNSPLHF

v_call: TRBV7-9
j_call: TRBJ2-1
cdr3_aa: CASSLGGIGNEQFF

v_call: TRBV5-4
j_call: TRBJ1-2
cdr3_aa: CASSLGYSYGYTF

v_call: TRBV7-9
j_call: TRBJ1-5
cdr3_aa: CASSLSGEGSNQPQHF

v_call: TRBV7-2
j_call: TRBJ2-3
cdr3_aa: CASSSGTDTQYF

v_call: TRBV11-1
j_call: TRBJ2-1
cdr3_aa: CARRTADTPYNEQFF

v_call: TRBV29-1
j_call: TRBJ2-7
cdr3_aa: CSVGPGVREQYF